This passage covers 14 T cell receptor beta chains from one sample sequenced in a study of T cells in Graves' hyperthyroidism and ophthalmopathy. From RNA transcripts, TCR beta CDR3 regions were amplified. The primer set for the first-round RT-PCR of the TCR CDR3 was HTBI. Each CDR3 protein is one row after TCRdb ran MiXCR on the multiplex PCR reads. The sample gives a few hundred thousand distinct CDR3 sequences, 25% of which show up once; less than 85% is in the top ten. Source material: blood. The receptors shown here come from a man in his fifties with Graves' hyperthyroidism.

This clonotype has just a few counts. The chain combines TRBV24-1 with TRBJ2-3; D unresolved. There are 15 residues in the CDR3. Trimming cost V 3 bases and J 3 bases, with 12 bases left between them. The germline gives CDR1 KGHDR, CDR2 SFDVKD. CDR3 sequence reads: CATSDLGSPTDTQYF. The CDR3 bases are TGTGCCACCAGTGATCTCGGGTCGCCAACAGATACGCAGTATTTT.

Many counts were recorded for this clonotype. The CDR3 sequence is CSATGAGATDTQYF. CDR3 sequence (DNA): TGCAGTGCTACGGGGGCGGGAGCTACAGATACGCAGTATTTT. The rearrangement uses TRBV20-1 and TRBJ2-3, with TRBD2 as a possible D gene (7 bases). The CDR3 totals 14 residues. Trimming left V 4 bases short and J 3 bases short, with 14 bases between. CDR1 DFQATT and CDR2 SNEGSKA come from the germline V gene (reference sequence).

This clonotype appeared many times. The chain links TRBV6-6 to TRBJ2-7; D call uncertain. V lost 0 bases, J lost 0 bases, and 6 bases lay in between. The length of the CDR3 is 14 residues. Per the germline V gene, CDR1 is MNHNY and CDR2 is SVGAGI (reference sequence). CDR3 sequence reads: CASSYSRNSYEQYF. The CDR3 DNA is TGTGCCAGCAGTTACTCGCGAAACTCCTACGAGCAGTACTTC.

This clonotype was seen at least ten times. V is TRBV7-2 and J is TRBJ2-7; the match to TRBD1 covers 9 bases. The CDR3 sequence is 16 residues long. CDR1 SGHTA and CDR2 FQGNSA come from the germline V gene. The J segment lost 2 bases and the V segment lost 5 bases, leaving 10 bases of the junction unmatched. The CDR3 sequence: CASSEDPGQGAYEQYF. For the CDR3, the DNA is TGTGCCAGCAGCGAGGATCCGGGACAGGGTGCCTACGAGCAGTACTTC. Looking up the rest from reference TRBV7-2 and TRBJ2-7 gives the full variable domain: GAGVSQSPSNKVTEKGKDVELRCDPISGHTALYWYRQSLGQGLEFLIYFQGNSAPDKSGLPSDRFSAERTGGSVSTLTIQRTQQEDSAVYLCASSEDPGQGAYEQYFGPGTRLTVT.

The J gene is TRBJ2-7, the V gene TRBV27, with 9 bases identical to TRBD1. The CDR3 contains 15 residues. CDR1 and CDR2 (germline): MNHEY, SMNVEV (reference sequence). V lost 6 bases and J lost 0; bases outside the gene matches: 6. CDR3 nucleotide sequence: TGTGCCAGCAGACGGACGACAGGGGGCTCCTACGAGCAGTACTTC. It translates to CASRRTTGGSYEQYF.

The gene calls are TRBV25-1 and TRBJ1-5, with 10 bases identical to TRBD1. V lost 3 bases and J lost 4; bases outside the gene matches: 12. CDR3 length: 18 residues. The germline CDR1 and CDR2 sequences are MGHDK and SYGVNS. The CDR3 spells CASSDLTGGATWNQPQHF. DNA of the CDR3: TGTGCCAGCAGTGACTTGACAGGGGGCGCGACCTGGAATCAGCCCCAGCATTTT. The full variable domain, in which reference TRBV25-1 and TRBJ1-5 provide the parts outside the CDR3, is EADIYQTPRYLVIGTGKKITLECSQTMGHDKMYWYQQDPGMELHLIHYSYGVNSTEKGDLSSESTVSRIRTEHFPLTLESARPSHTSQYLCASSDLTGGATWNQPQHFGDGTRLSIL.

The rearrangement joins TRBV19 to TRBJ2-7; 9 bases fit TRBD1. The germline CDR1 and CDR2 sequences are LNHDA and SQIVND (reference sequence). The CDR3 is 14 amino acids. V lost 6 bases and J lost 4; bases outside the gene matches: 7. CDR3 coding DNA: TGTGCCAGTAGACTGACAGGGGGGGTTTACGAGCAGTACTTC. Residues: CASRLTGGVYEQYF. Full variable domain (rest looked up from reference TRBV19 and TRBJ2-7): DGGITQSPKYLFRKEGQNVTLSCEQNLNHDAMYWYRQDPGQGLRLIYYSQIVNDFQKGDIAEGYSVSREKKESFPLTVTSAQKNPTAFYLCASRLTGGVYEQYFGPGTRLTVT.

The CDR3 reads CASSYSRQAGGEQYF. The CDR3 coding sequence is TGTGCCAGCAGTTACTCCCGACAGGCCGGAGGCGAGCAGTACTTC. The V call is TRBV6-5, the J call TRBJ2-7; maybe TRBD1 (6 bases). Germline CDR1 is MNHEY and CDR2 is SVGAGI. This CDR3 has 15 amino acids. V shed 0 bases and J shed 6 bases, with 15 bases lying between them.

The chain is built from TRBV5-1 and TRBJ2-7, with TRBD2 matching over 8 bases. This CDR3 comprises 15 residues. Germline V gene lookup returns CDR1 SGHRS and CDR2 YFSETQ. The ends lost 3 bases at V and 1 base at J; junction bases unmatched: 6. CDR3 region: CASSSASGPSYEQYF. The CDR3 coding sequence is TGCGCCAGCAGCTCGGCTAGCGGGCCGTCCTACGAGCAGTACTTC.

The gene calls are TRBV12-3 or TRBV12-4 and TRBJ2-2, with a weak D call TRBD1 (5 bases). V was cut by 6 bases and J by 2 bases, with 19 bases left in between. CDR3 length equals 17 residues. CDR3 DNA: TGTGCCAGCAGCCATGTAAAGGGGTCGGGTAACACCGGGGAGCTGTTTTTT. This codes for CASSHVKGSGNTGELFF.

The genes are TRBV27 and TRBJ1-6; D is possibly TRBD1 (6 bases). CDR1 is MNHEY and CDR2 is SMNVEV in the germline V gene (reference sequence). The CDR3 is made up of 15 amino acids. Trimming pared 7 bases from V and 6 bases from J, leaving 16 bases between. The CDR3 bases are TGTGCCAGCACCCTGGTGGGGGCAGGTAATTCACCCCTCCACTTT. Protein: CASTLVGAGNSPLHF.

This clonotype was counted ten times or more. The V call is TRBV7-9, the J call TRBJ2-7; 9 bases are a match to TRBD1. CDR1 and CDR2 from the germline V gene are SEHNR and FQNEAQ (reference sequence). V gave up 4 bases and J gave up 6 bases; unmatched junction bases: 4. The CDR3 totals 13 residues. CDR3 in amino acids: CASSSGTGTEQYF. The CDR3 DNA is TGTGCCAGCAGCTCCGGGACAGGGACCGAGCAGTACTTC.

The chain combines TRBV7-3 with TRBJ2-7, with a tentative D call TRBD1 (6 bases). Trimming removed 1 base at V and 4 bases at J, with 11 bases between. CDR1 is SGHTA and CDR2 is FQGTGA in the germline V gene. CDR3 length: 14 amino acids. CDR3 nucleotide sequence: TGTGCCAGCAGCTTAATGGAACAGGGATACGAGCAGTACTTC. This gives the protein CASSLMEQGYEQYF.

In its sample, this clonotype was seen a few times. The V call is TRBV3-1, the J call TRBJ1-5; D is unclear. Trimming left V 0 bases short and J 3 bases short, with 9 bases between. The CDR3 contains 15 residues. Germline V gene data show CDR1 as LGHDT and CDR2 as YNNKEL (reference sequence). Here the CDR3 DNA reads TGTGCCAGCAGCCAAGATCTATCGAACAATCAGCCCCAGCATTTT. The encoded protein is CASSQDLSNNQPQHF.